The 7 T cell receptor beta chains below all came from one sample that was sequenced in a study of T-cell memory formation after mild COVID-19. MiXCR, applied by TCRdb to the 5' RACE reads, yields one record per CDR3 protein. In the table there are 470,000 or so distinct CDR3 sequences, around a quarter of which are singletons. Sequenced input: PBMCs or a T cell subset sorted from them (not recorded which). Source of these receptors: an adult woman who had mild COVID-19 (a few samples of this study predate the infection). Cell type and time point are not known.

The V and J genes are TRBV24-1 and TRBJ2-3, with D maybe TRBD2 (5 bases). Trimming cost V 4 bases and J 3 bases, with 10 bases left between them. CDR3 length: 14 residues. Germline CDR1 reads KGHDR; CDR2 reads SFDVKD. The DNA of the CDR3 is TGTGCCACCAGTGACCCCACTAGAACAGATACGCAGTATTTT. Protein: CATSDPTRTDTQYF.

The chain links TRBV3-1 to TRBJ1-3; D unclear. V shed 1 base and J shed 4 bases, with 8 bases lying between them. CDR3 length: 14 residues. Germline V gene sequence: CDR1 LGHDT, CDR2 YNNKEL (reference sequence). CDR3 protein: CASSQVDGGNTIYF. The CDR3 region has the DNA TGTGCCAGCAGCCAAGTTGATGGCGGAAACACCATATATTTT. Supplemented by reference TRBV3-1 and TRBJ1-3, the full variable domain reads DTAVSQTPKYLVTQMGNDKSIKCEQNLGHDTMYWYKQDSKKFLKIMFSYNNKELIINETVPNRFSPKSPDKAHLNLHINSLELGDSAVYFCASSQVDGGNTIYFGEGSWLTVV.

The gene calls are TRBV6-6 and TRBJ2-5, with 7 bases lining up with TRBD1. V was pared by 10 bases and J by 5 bases, with 13 bases of the junction left unmatched. This CDR3 has 14 amino acids. The V gene's germline CDR1 is MNHNY and CDR2 SVGAGI (reference sequence). The chain's CDR3 is CATRKGAAGETQYF. The CDR3 nucleotides read TGTGCCACGCGTAAGGGGGCCGCCGGGGAGACCCAGTACTTC.

A few counts support this clonotype. The chain joins TRBV11-2 to TRBJ1-1, with D possibly being TRBD1 (6 bases). The CDR3 is 17 residues long. With 5 bases removed from V and 0 bases from J, the gap between germline ends came to 19 bases. Germline V gene lookup returns CDR1 SGHAT and CDR2 FQNNGV. The CDR3 is CASSKGRGGTMNTEAFF. In DNA, the CDR3 is TGTGCCAGCAGCAAGGGCAGGGGAGGCACCATGAACACTGAAGCTTTCTTT.

This clonotype was counted between two and nine times. V gene TRBV19 combines with J gene TRBJ2-2; D is perhaps TRBD1 (6 bases). The CDR3 runs 13 residues. The germline V gene encodes CDR1 LNHDA and CDR2 SQIVND (reference sequence). Trimming stripped 5 bases from V and 5 bases from J, with 9 bases between. Written as DNA, the CDR3 is TGTGCCAGTAGTTATAGGGGGACCGGGGAGCTGTTTTTT. This codes for CASSYRGTGELFF. The complete variable domain, with remaining parts taken from reference TRBV19 and TRBJ2-2, reads DGGITQSPKYLFRKEGQNVTLSCEQNLNHDAMYWYRQDPGQGLRLIYYSQIVNDFQKGDIAEGYSVSREKKESFPLTVTSAQKNPTAFYLCASSYRGTGELFFGEGSRLTVL.

This chain links TRBV5-1 with TRBJ2-7, with TRBD1 matching over 9 bases. This CDR3 contains 16 residues. The V and J ends lost 4 bases and 3 bases, in that order; junction bases with no gene match: 11. CDR1 is SGHRS and CDR2 is YFSETQ in the germline V gene. The CDR3 reads CASSVGPGQGVYEQYF. Written as DNA, the CDR3 is TGCGCCAGCAGCGTAGGACCGGGACAGGGCGTCTACGAGCAGTACTTC.

This clonotype was seen many times. CDR3 region: CASSFGAGAGDTQYF. CDR3 DNA sequence: TGTGCCAGCAGCTTCGGGGCAGGCGCGGGGGATACGCAGTATTTT. The chain carries TRBV7-3 and TRBJ2-3, with D perhaps matching TRBD2 (6 bases). Trimming left V 3 bases short and J 6 bases short, with 16 bases between. This CDR3 comprises 15 residues. CDR1 and CDR2 (germline): SGHTA, FQGTGA.